Each of the 30 T cell receptor beta chains below was sequenced from the same sample in a study of OX40 agonist ivuxolimab in advanced cancers. Assay: immunoSEQ multiplex PCR; the TCRdb copy retains only in-frame clones and omits some. The sample holds around 46,000 clones, about 89% seen once. Material: CD4+ or CD8+ T cells sorted from blood, obtained in a trial of the OX40 agonist ivuxolimab. All receptors derive from an adult with an advanced solid tumor such as melanoma, head and neck, liver or kidney cancer.

This chain connects TRBV9 to TRBJ2-7; D possibly corresponds to TRBD2 (5 bases). The CDR3 has 15 amino acids. Germline lookup yields CDR1 SGDLS and CDR2 YYNGEE. The V end was cut by 0 bases, the J end by 5 bases, with 15 bases between. The CDR3 reads CASSVGGNEVHEQYF. CDR3 nucleotide sequence: TGTGCCAGCAGCGTAGGAGGGAATGAAGTCCACGAGCAGTACTTC. The variable domain in full, with the rest retrieved from reference TRBV9 and TRBJ2-7, is DSGVTQTPKHLITATGQRVTLRCSPRSGDLSVYWYQQSLDQGLQFLIQYYNGEERAKGNILERFSAQQFPDLHSELNLSSLELGDSALYFCASSVGGNEVHEQYFGPGTRLTVT.

Written as DNA, the CDR3 is TGTGCCAGCATCTCAGGGGGCAATGAGCAGTTCTTC. The encoded protein is CASISGGNEQFF. The chain carries TRBV28 and TRBJ2-1, with 7 nucleotides matching TRBD1. The germline CDR1 and CDR2 sequences are MDHEN and SYDVKM. After removal of 7 bases from V and 6 bases from J, the junction contained 3 bases not matched to a gene. The CDR3 contains 12 residues.

In its sample, this clone was seen once. The chain carries TRBV2 and TRBJ2-2; D is perhaps TRBD2 (6 bases). The CDR3 totals 13 residues. The V gene lost 4 bases and the J gene lost 5 bases, with 8 bases spanning the gap. Germline lookup yields CDR1 SNHLY and CDR2 FYNNEI. The CDR3 is CASSVAGTGELFF. For the CDR3, the DNA is TGTGCCAGCAGTGTTGCGGGAACCGGGGAGCTGTTTTTT.

The CDR3 spells CASLREMNYPPNTEAFF. CDR3 bases: TGTGCCAGCCTCAGGGAGATGAACTATCCCCCGAACACTGAAGCTTTCTTT. The J gene is TRBJ1-1, the V gene TRBV5-8; tentative D call: TRBD1 (5 bases). Germline loops: CDR1 SGHTS, CDR2 YDEGEE. This CDR3 spans 17 amino acids. Trimming left V 7 bases short and J 1 base short, with 23 bases between.

In this sample, this clone turned up once. V gene TRBV6-5 combines with J gene TRBJ1-1, with a possible D match to TRBD1 (6 bases). Between the trimmed V and J ends, which lost 7 bases and 0 bases, there was a span of 12 bases. CDR1 and CDR2 (germline): MNHEY, SVGAGI. This CDR3 comprises 14 residues. This chain's CDR3 is CASTPGHLNTEAFF. The DNA for the CDR3 is TGTGCCAGCACGCCGGGACACTTGAACACTGAAGCTTTCTTT.

This rearrangement joins TRBV27 to TRBJ1-5, with D possibly being TRBD1 (5 bases). CDR3 length: 17 residues. Trimming pared 5 bases from V and 3 bases from J, leaving 20 bases between. The germline CDR1 and CDR2 sequences are MNHEY and SMNVEV (reference sequence). The CDR3 reads CASSPSRARGDNQPQHF. DNA of the CDR3: TGTGCCAGCAGTCCAAGCAGGGCCCGGGGAGACAATCAGCCCCAGCATTTT.

The chain uses TRBV16 and TRBJ2-7, with a weak D call TRBD1 (6 bases). V dropped 4 bases and J dropped 2 bases, with 12 bases sitting between them. The CDR3 runs 14 residues. Per the germline V gene, CDR1 is KGHSY and CDR2 is FQNENV. The CDR3 loop reads CASSPVQGAYEQYF. The CDR3, as DNA: TGTGCCAGCAGCCCTGTACAGGGAGCCTACGAGCAGTACTTC. Filled out from reference TRBV16 and TRBJ2-7, the complete variable domain reads GEEVAQTPKHLVRGEGQKAKLYCAPIKGHSYVFWYQQVLKNEFKFLISFQNENVFDETGMPKERFSAKCLPNSPCSLEIQATKLEDSAVYFCASSPVQGAYEQYFGPGTRLTVT.

This CDR3 is CASRDFLAGDTDTQYF. CDR3 DNA: TGCGCCAGCAGGGATTTTCTAGCGGGGGACACAGATACGCAGTATTTT. This chain links TRBV10-2 with TRBJ2-3, with 10 nucleotides matching TRBD2. J gave up 2 bases and V 6 bases, and 8 bases lay outside the gene matches. The CDR3 is made up of 16 amino acids. Germline CDR1 and CDR2: WSHSY and SAAADI.

The table lists this clone with a few counts. V and J are TRBV27 and TRBJ1-5, with TRBD1 matching 10 bases. J was trimmed by 5 bases and V by 5 bases; bases with no gene match: 9. Per the germline V gene, CDR1 is MNHEY and CDR2 is SMNVEV (reference sequence). This CDR3 is 16 amino acids long. CDR3: CASSRSRDRGDQPQHF. The CDR3 region has the DNA TGTGCCAGCAGTCGGAGCCGGGACAGGGGAGATCAGCCCCAGCATTTT.

The V call is TRBV4-3, the J call TRBJ2-7, with 11 bases aligning to TRBD1. J lost 4 bases, V lost 0 bases, and 17 bases had no gene match. The CDR3 runs 20 residues. The germline CDR1 and CDR2 sequences are LGHNA and YSLEER. The CDR3 sequence: CASSQEIRIGPGQGVYEQYF. For the CDR3, the DNA is TGCGCCAGCAGCCAAGAAATAAGGATAGGGCCGGGACAGGGGGTGTACGAGCAGTACTTC.

V usage is TRBV6-5 and J usage is TRBJ2-3; D remains unclear. The V end lost 6 bases, the J end lost 4 bases, and 17 bases lay between the germline ends. There are 15 residues in the CDR3. Germline V gene sequence: CDR1 MNHEY, CDR2 SVGAGI. CDR3 sequence reads: CASSLYGLGSDTQYF. In DNA, the CDR3 is TGTGCCAGCAGCCTATACGGCCTGGGTTCAGATACGCAGTATTTT.

In this sample, this clone turned up once. This chain joins TRBV19 and TRBJ2-5; 8 nucleotides agree with TRBD2. Per the germline V gene, CDR1 is LNHDA and CDR2 is SQIVND (reference sequence). V lost 5 bases to trimming and J lost 7 bases; unmatched junction nucleotides: 0. The CDR3 is made up of 11 amino acids. CDR3 DNA: TGTGCCAGTAGTGCGGGAGGGACCCAGTACTTC. It codes for CASSAGGTQYF.

V and J are TRBV6-4 and TRBJ2-7; maybe TRBD2 (5 bases). Trimming removed 9 bases from V and 3 bases from J, with 18 bases in between. The CDR3 has 14 amino acids. Germline CDR1 reads MRHNA; CDR2 reads SNTAGT. In DNA form, the CDR3 reads TGTGCCAGAGGGAAGACGGTAGCGAACTACGAGCAGTACTTC. Encoded protein: CARGKTVANYEQYF.

The V call is TRBV6-6, the J call TRBJ2-5, with D uncertain. The CDR3 consists of 13 residues. V lost 3 bases and J lost 5, with 10 bases in between. Germline CDR1 reads MNHNY; CDR2 reads SVGAGI (reference sequence). The DNA for the CDR3 is TGTGCCAGCAGTTATTTTTATAGGGAGACCCAGTACTTC. Translation: CASSYFYRETQYF.

The V gene is TRBV11-3, the J gene TRBJ2-3, with D perhaps matching TRBD2 (5 bases). The CDR3 extends over 16 amino acids. V lost 4 bases, J lost 1 base, and 15 bases lay in between. The germline CDR1 and CDR2 sequences are SGHNT and YENEEA. The CDR3 region is CASSSFEGEGTDTQYF. The CDR3 DNA is TGTGCCAGCAGCTCTTTTGAGGGAGAGGGCACAGATACGCAGTATTTT.

The CDR3 nucleotides read TGCGCCAGCAGCCAAGATCTCGCGGGGGGGGGCAATGAGCAGTTCTTC. Encoded protein: CASSQDLAGGGNEQFF. The chain has TRBV4-3 and TRBJ2-1; 9 bases line up with TRBD2. The V segment lost 0 bases and the J segment 6 bases; nucleotides outside the gene matches: 6. The germline CDR1 and CDR2 sequences are LGHNA and YSLEER. CDR3 size: 16 residues.

This clone was counted a few times. J is TRBJ1-1 and V is TRBV2; TRBD1 is a possible D gene (5 bases). The CDR3 sequence is 13 residues long. Germline V gene data show CDR1 as SNHLY and CDR2 as FYNNEI. V lost 6 bases and J lost 5, with 13 bases in between. The CDR3 sequence: CASSVDSWTEAFF. In nucleotides, the CDR3 is TGTGCCAGCAGCGTTGACAGTTGGACTGAAGCTTTCTTT.

The chain combines TRBV4-1 with TRBJ1-2; TRBD1 aligns across 7 bases. Trimming took 4 bases from V and 0 from J; bases not matched to a gene: 5. The CDR3 is 15 amino acids. Germline V gives CDR1 MGHRA, CDR2 YSYEKL. CDR3: CASSLRDSPNYGYTF. CDR3 coding DNA: TGCGCCAGCAGCCTCCGGGACAGTCCTAACTATGGCTACACCTTC.

The chain couples TRBV7-7 to TRBJ2-1, with 8 positions matching TRBD2. The germline V gene has CDR1 SSHAT and CDR2 FNYEAQ (reference sequence). The CDR3 sequence is 14 residues long. Unmatched junction bases numbered 7, after V lost 5 bases and J lost 7 bases. CDR3: CASSPGLVGNEQFF. CDR3 nucleotide sequence: TGTGCCAGCAGCCCGGGACTAGTGGGGAATGAGCAGTTCTTC.

This sequence joins TRBV6-5 and TRBJ2-7; D tentatively fits TRBD1 or TRBD2 (5 bases each). Between the trimmed V and J ends, which lost 5 bases and 6 bases, there was a span of 8 bases. In germline, CDR1 is MNHEY, CDR2 SVGAGI. The CDR3 covers 11 residues. CDR3 coding DNA: TGTGCCAGCAGTAAGGGGAGCGAGCAGTACTTC. Its translation is CASSKGSEQYF.

This clone was recorded many times. V usage is TRBV28 and J usage is TRBJ2-7; D remains ambiguous. This CDR3 region has 13 residues. V was pared by 7 bases and J by 4 bases, with 14 bases between. Germline CDR1 and CDR2: MDHEN and SYDVKM. The CDR3 DNA sequence: TGTGCCAGCAAACCCGTACGGGTATACGAGCAGTACTTC. Its protein is CASKPVRVYEQYF.

The chain carries TRBV6-5 and TRBJ2-7; perhaps TRBD1 as D (6 bases). V was cut by 5 bases and J by 6 bases, with 17 bases left in between. CDR3 length equals 14 residues. Germline V gene lookup returns CDR1 MNHEY and CDR2 SVGAGI. The CDR3 bases are TGTGCCAGCAGTCTTGACAGGAACCACCTCGAGCAGTACTTC. The encoded protein is CASSLDRNHLEQYF.

This clone was detected a few times. In DNA form, the CDR3 reads TGTGCCAGCTTCAAGCCTCCCGGGGAGCTGTTTTTT. It is translated as CASFKPPGELFF. The J gene is TRBJ2-2, the V gene TRBV5-6; D is unresolved. The germline V and J ends were trimmed by 7 bases and 6 bases, with 10 bases remaining between them. The CDR3 length is 12 residues. Germline V gives CDR1 SGHDT, CDR2 YYEEEE.

The chain uses TRBV9 and TRBJ2-7; either TRBD1 or TRBD2 may supply D (5 bases each). Germline CDR1 and CDR2: SGDLS and YYNGEE. V was shortened by 0 bases and J by 2 bases, with 21 bases between the two germline ends. This CDR3 region has 18 residues. Here the CDR3 DNA reads TGTGCCAGCAGCGTAGCCCTAACCGGGACGACGAACCCCTACGAGCAGTACTTC. Encoded protein: CASSVALTGTTNPYEQYF.

The V and J genes are TRBV7-7 and TRBJ2-5, with D uncertain. Germline values: CDR1 SSHAT, CDR2 FNYEAQ (reference sequence). The CDR3 has 14 residues. The V gene lost 1 base and the J gene lost 2 bases, with 8 bases spanning the gap. CDR3 protein: CASSLERSQETQYF. The CDR3 bases are TGTGCCAGCAGCTTAGAACGGTCTCAAGAGACCCAGTACTTC. Filled out from reference TRBV7-7 and TRBJ2-5, the complete variable domain reads GAGVSQSPRYKVTKRGQDVTLRCDPISSHATLYWYQQALGQGPEFLTYFNYEAQPDKSGLPSDRFSAERPEGSISTLTIQRTEQRDSAMYRCASSLERSQETQYFGPGTRLLVL.

The rearrangement joins TRBV7-9 to TRBJ1-1, with TRBD1 matching 7 bases. Looked up from germline, CDR1 is SEHNR and CDR2 is FQNEAQ (reference sequence). With 1 base clipped from V and 1 base from J, the junction kept 3 bases outside the gene matches. This CDR3 has 15 amino acids. CDR3 protein: CASSLGQGQNTEAFF. CDR3 sequence (DNA): TGTGCCAGCAGCTTAGGACAGGGCCAGAACACTGAAGCTTTCTTT.

The rearrangement uses TRBV4-3 and TRBJ1-1; D not resolved. Trimming pared 0 bases from V and 1 base from J, leaving 15 bases between. The CDR3 runs to 17 residues. Germline assignment: CDR1 LGHNA and CDR2 YSLEER. CDR3 coding DNA: TGCGCCAGCAGCCAAGATAATGAAGCCACCGGGAACACTGAAGCTTTCTTT. It yields the protein CASSQDNEATGNTEAFF.

The rearrangement joins TRBV7-9 to TRBJ2-1; 7 bases match TRBD1. V shed 5 bases and J 5 bases; nucleotides not matched to a gene: 6. The CDR3 consists of 14 residues. CDR1 and CDR2 (germline): SEHNR, FQNEAQ (reference sequence). This CDR3 reads CASSLLQGHNEQFF. CDR3 DNA: TGTGCCAGCAGCCTCTTACAGGGGCACAATGAGCAGTTCTTC.

This chain links TRBV6-5 with TRBJ2-7; unclear D gene. V was cut by 2 bases and J by 2 bases, with 7 bases left in between. The germline V gene has CDR1 MNHEY and CDR2 SVGAGI. The CDR3 sequence is 13 residues long. The CDR3 loop is CASSYGPAYEQYF. The DNA of the CDR3 is TGTGCCAGCAGTTACGGTCCAGCCTACGAGCAGTACTTC.

This chain links TRBV11-2 with TRBJ1-4; D not certain. CDR3 length equals 12 residues. V dropped 5 bases and J dropped 8 bases, with 9 bases sitting between them. The V gene's germline CDR1 is SGHAT and CDR2 FQNNGV. The DNA for the CDR3 is TGTGCCAGCAGCCCAGCGGGGGAAAAACTGTTTTTT. It specifies CASSPAGEKLFF.